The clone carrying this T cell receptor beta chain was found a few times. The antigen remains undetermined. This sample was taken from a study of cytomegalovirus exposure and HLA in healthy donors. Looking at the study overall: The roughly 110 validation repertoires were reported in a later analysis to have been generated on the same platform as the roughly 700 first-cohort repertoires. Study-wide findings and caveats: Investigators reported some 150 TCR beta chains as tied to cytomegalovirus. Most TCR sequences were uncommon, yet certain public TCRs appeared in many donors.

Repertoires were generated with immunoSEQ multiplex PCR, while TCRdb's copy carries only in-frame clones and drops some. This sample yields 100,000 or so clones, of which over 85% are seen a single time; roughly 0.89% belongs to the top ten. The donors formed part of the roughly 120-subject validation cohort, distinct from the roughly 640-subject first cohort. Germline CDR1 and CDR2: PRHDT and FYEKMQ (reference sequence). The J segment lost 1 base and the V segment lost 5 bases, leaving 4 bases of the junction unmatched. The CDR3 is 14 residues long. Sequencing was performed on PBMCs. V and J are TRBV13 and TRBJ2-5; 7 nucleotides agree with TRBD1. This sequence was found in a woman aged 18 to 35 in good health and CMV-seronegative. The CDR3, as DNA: TGTGCCAGCAGCCCCTGGACAGGCCAAGAGACCCAGTACTTC. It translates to CASSPWTGQETQYF.